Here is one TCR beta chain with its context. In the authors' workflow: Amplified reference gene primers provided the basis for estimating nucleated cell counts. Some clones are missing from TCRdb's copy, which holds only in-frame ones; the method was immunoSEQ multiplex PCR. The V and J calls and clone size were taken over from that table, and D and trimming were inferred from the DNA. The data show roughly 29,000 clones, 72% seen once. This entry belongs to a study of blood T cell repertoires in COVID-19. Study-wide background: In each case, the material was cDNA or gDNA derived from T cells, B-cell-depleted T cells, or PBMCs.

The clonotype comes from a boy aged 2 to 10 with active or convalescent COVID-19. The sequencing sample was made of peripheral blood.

This CDR3 reads CASSPLGVQGAFF. The CDR3 DNA is TGTGCCAGCTCACCGCTGGGAGTCCAAGGAGCTTTCTTT. J is TRBJ1-1 and V is TRBV18; D is unresolved. The germline V and J ends were trimmed by 3 bases and 10 bases, with 15 bases remaining between them. CDR1 and CDR2 (germline): KGHSH, LQKENI. The CDR3 has 13 residues. Supplemented by reference TRBV18 and TRBJ1-1, the full variable domain reads NAGVMQNPRHLVRRRGQEARLRCSPMKGHSHVYWYRQLPEEGLKFMVYLQKENIIDESGMPKERFSAEFPKEGPSILRIQQVVRGDSAAYFCASSPLGVQGAFFGQGTRLTVV.